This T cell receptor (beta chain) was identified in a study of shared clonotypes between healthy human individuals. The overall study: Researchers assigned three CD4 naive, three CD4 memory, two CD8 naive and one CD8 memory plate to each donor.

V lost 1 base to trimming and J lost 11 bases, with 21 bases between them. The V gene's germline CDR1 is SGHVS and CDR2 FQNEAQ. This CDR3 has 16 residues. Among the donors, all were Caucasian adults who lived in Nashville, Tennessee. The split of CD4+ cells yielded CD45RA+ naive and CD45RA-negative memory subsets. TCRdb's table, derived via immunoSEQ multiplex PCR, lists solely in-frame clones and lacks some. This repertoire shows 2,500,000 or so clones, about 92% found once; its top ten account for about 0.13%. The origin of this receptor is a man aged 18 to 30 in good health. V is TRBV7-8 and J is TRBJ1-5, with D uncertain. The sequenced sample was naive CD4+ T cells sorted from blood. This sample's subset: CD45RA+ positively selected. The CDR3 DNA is TGTGCCAGCAGCTTAGGAGCGGGTGCGCGTAAGAGAGCCCAGCATTTT. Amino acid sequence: CASSLGAGARKRAQHF. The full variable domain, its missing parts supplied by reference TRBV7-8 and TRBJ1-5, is GAGVSQSPRYKVAKRGQDVALRCDPISGHVSLFWYQQALGQGPEFLTYFQNEAQLDKSGLPSDRFFAERPEGSVSTLKIQRTQQEDSAVYLCASSLGAGARKRAQHFGDGTRLSIL.